This TCR beta chain was recorded in a study of monozygotic twins with inflammatory bowel disease (dated by TCRdb to the late 2010s). In terms of the full investigation: In total, about 30 monozygotic twin pairs made up the full study: 19 Danish pairs, all IBD-discordant, plus nine German pairs, of which four were IBD-concordant and five were IBD-discordant. Each individual had, on average, about 151 000 unique TCRalpha sequences and 181 000 unique TCRbeta sequences available for analysis. The search for disease-associated traits relied mainly on comparing IBD patients with their genetically identical healthy co-twins within discordant pairs.

The library was prepared using 5' RACE. Preparation of each TCR library used approximately 3,700 ng of total RNA. For each sample, cDNA was synthesized in eight separate reactions using SMARTScribe reverse transcriptase. Unique molecular identifiers containing a 6-nucleotide sample barcode were introduced through template switching during cDNA synthesis. TCRalpha and TCRbeta cDNA was amplified by two nested PCRs of about 15 and 9 cycles, with bead purification after each PCR. Before amplification, the cDNA was both treated with uracil DNA-glycosylase and purified with the QIAquick PCR purification kit. The second PCR was the step at which Illumina TruSeq-compatible adapters and sample-specific barcodes were added. Library quality and concentration were checked on TapeStation and Qubit, and libraries were pooled at around 4.9 ng each. The pooled libraries were sequenced with 2 x 100 bp reads and custom sequencing primers on an Illumina HiSeq2500 single-index Rapid Run. Under the source paper's analysis protocol: UMI-based consensus assembly with MiGEC version 1.2.6 was used to correct PCR and sequencing errors. MiXCR version 2.1.1 was used to carry out V(D)J alignment, clonotype assembly and CDR3 extraction. To normalise gene usage, clonotype sharing and MAIT/NKT TCR abundance, the top 1000, 10 000 and 20 000 clonotypes in each sample were analysed. After downsampling to 27 000 UMIs, diversity was calculated as the inverse Simpson index using the vegan R package. Statistical testing used paired Mann-Whitney U tests on the discordant twin pairs and applied Benjamini-Hochberg correction for multiple testing. With the reads reprocessed by TCRdb, a single entry stands for each CDR3 protein sequence and no DNA is reported. The V and J calls and clone size come from TCRdb's table, not from the authors' own analysis. The sample's clone listing holds some 170,000 distinct CDR3 sequences. The biggest ten clones account for less than 8% of the sample.

CDR1 and CDR2, looked up from the germline V gene, are SGHDT and YYEEEE. The CDR3 numbers 14 residues from cysteine through phenylalanine. Only the protein sequence is given. Turning to this clonotype: Its binding antigen is unknown.

Results the study describes overall, beyond this receptor: A decrease in TCRbeta repertoire diversity, as measured by inverse Simpson index, was observed in IBD patients compared with their healthy co-twins. Repertoire similarity did not differ between concordant and discordant twins, which could be due to limited statistical power. Compared with healthy twins, IBD patients had fewer clonotypes in common with other individuals, a difference most pronounced in patients showing signs of disease activity. Background noise and inter-individual variability may have been introduced into the repertoires by the differing immunosuppressive treatments among patients. No single strong signal or clonotype linked to IBD turned up in the results, so the idea that one exists was not supported. Distinction between different T cell subtypes could not be achieved in the analysis.

From each donor, a roughly 2.5 ml peripheral blood sample was drawn into PAXgene tubes and stored at -80 degrees C. Without T cell sorting, total RNA was isolated from whole blood using the PAXgene blood miRNA kit on an automated QIAcube. Deep TCRalpha and TCRbeta repertoire profiling with unique molecular barcoding was performed on peripheral blood of monozygotic twin pairs concordant or discordant for inflammatory bowel disease. Smoking habits were recorded for all twin pairs, and each individual was classified as a current, former or never smoker. Source material: blood. The rearrangement joined TRBV5-6 to TRBJ1-6; TCRdb gives TRBD1 as the D gene, but with no DNA this cannot be confirmed. The origin of this receptor is a human donor with ulcerative colitis or Crohn's disease, or a healthy co-twin of an affected twin (not recorded which). CDR3 protein: CASSTGRGNSPLHF.